This T cell receptor beta chain is from a study of PD-L1 blockade in urothelial cancer. The ends lost 2 bases at V and 6 bases at J; junction bases unmatched: 4. CDR3 length: 14 residues. Germline-derived CDR1 and CDR2 are SGHTA and FQGNSA. Method: immunoSEQ multiplex PCR; TCRdb's copy keeps in-frame clones and lacks some. In the table there are about 63,000 clones, roughly 81% of which are singletons. Time point specified: pretreatment peripheral blood. The sequence was obtained from a man aged 65-85 years with urothelial cancer. The sample here was PBMCs, taken around atezolizumab (anti-PD-L1) treatment. The chain employs TRBV7-2 and TRBJ2-7; 10 bases map to TRBD2. CDR3 nucleotide sequence: TGTGCCAGCAGCTTAACTCTAGCGGGAGTCGAGCAGTACTTC. Residues: CASSLTLAGVEQYF.